The T cell receptor beta chain described here comes from a study of control samples from healthy donors and cancer patients (dated by TCRdb to about 2020). The library was built by means of the immunoSEQ multiplex PCR assay. The table comes from immuneACCESS by way of TCRdb, which keeps in-frame sequences with V and J called. Part of the clones is missing from these tables; in studies checked, under half for an unresolved V gene and the rest for unknown reasons. Counted in this sample were 130,000 or so clones; roughly 90% of them appeared once. The biggest ten clones account for approximately 37% of the sample. The junction carries 15 bases between V and J, which are trimmed by 4 bases and 0 bases respectively. Reading from cysteine to phenylalanine, the CDR3 counts 16 amino acids. Of the read, only the CDR3 DNA is kept; its 48 bases are in frame from base 1. Sequences MNHEY (CDR1) and SVGEGT (CDR2) are obtained from the germline V gene.

Remarks on this clone: The specificity of this receptor is unknown. One base away there is no much larger clone; base qualities are not given.

The origin of this receptor is a man aged 45-65 years in good health. The sequence joins TRBV6-2 or TRBV6-3 to TRBJ1-1; the D gene is possibly TRBD1, with 5 bases matching. Sequencing input: blood. The CDR3 region reads CASSSGTYSLNTEAFF. The sequence in DNA is TGTGCCAGCAGTTCCGGGACTTATTCCTTGAACACTGAAGCTTTCTTT.